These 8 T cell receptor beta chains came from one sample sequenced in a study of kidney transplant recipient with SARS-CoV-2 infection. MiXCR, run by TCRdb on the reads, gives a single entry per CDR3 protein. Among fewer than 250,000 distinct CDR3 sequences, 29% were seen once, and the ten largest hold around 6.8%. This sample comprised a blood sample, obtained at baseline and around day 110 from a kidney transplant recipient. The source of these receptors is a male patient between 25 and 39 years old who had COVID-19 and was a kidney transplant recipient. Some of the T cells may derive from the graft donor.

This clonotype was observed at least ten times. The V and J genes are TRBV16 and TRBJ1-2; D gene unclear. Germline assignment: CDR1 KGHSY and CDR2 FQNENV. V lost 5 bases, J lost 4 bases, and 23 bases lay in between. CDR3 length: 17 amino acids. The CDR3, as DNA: TGTGCCAGCAGCGCGACACCGGTCGTTAGAAAGACCTATGGCTACACCTTC. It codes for CASSATPVVRKTYGYTF.

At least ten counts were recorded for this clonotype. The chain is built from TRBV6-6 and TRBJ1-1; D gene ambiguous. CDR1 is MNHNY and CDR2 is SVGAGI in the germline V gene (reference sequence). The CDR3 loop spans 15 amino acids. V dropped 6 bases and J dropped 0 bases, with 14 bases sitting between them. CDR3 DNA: TGTGCCAGCAGCTTGGGCGATGAGGTGAACACTGAAGCTTTCTTT. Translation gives CASSLGDEVNTEAFF.

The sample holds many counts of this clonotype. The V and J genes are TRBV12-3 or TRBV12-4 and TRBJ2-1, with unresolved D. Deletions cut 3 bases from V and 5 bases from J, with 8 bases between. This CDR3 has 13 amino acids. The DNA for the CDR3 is TGTGCCAGCAGTTTTTACGCGAACAATGAGCAGTTCTTC. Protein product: CASSFYANNEQFF.

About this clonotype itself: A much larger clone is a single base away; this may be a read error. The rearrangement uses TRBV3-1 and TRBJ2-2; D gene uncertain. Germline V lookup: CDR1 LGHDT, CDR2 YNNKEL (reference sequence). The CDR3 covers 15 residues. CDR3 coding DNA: TGTGCCTGCAGCAAAACCTCAATATTCACCGGGGAGCTGTTTTTT. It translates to CACSKTSIFTGELFF.

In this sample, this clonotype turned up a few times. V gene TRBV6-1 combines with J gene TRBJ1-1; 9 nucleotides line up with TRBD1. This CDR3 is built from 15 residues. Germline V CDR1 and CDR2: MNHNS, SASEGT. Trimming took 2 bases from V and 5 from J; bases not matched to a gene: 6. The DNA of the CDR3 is TGTGCCAGCAGTGAAATGGGACAGGGTCGAACTGAAGCTTTCTTT. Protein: CASSEMGQGRTEAFF.

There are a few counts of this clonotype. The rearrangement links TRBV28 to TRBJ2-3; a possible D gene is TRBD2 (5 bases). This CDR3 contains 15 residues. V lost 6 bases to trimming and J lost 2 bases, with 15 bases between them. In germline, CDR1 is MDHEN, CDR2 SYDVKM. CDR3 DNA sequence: TGTGCCAGCAGCTATAGACTAACCCACACAGATACGCAGTATTTT. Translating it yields CASSYRLTHTDTQYF.

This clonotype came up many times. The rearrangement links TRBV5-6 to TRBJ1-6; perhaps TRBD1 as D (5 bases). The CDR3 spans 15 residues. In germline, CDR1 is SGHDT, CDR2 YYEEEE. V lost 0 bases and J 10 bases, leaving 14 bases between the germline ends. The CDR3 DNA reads TGTGCCAGCAGCTTGGGGCTGGTCCGGGGCTCACCCCTCCACTTT. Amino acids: CASSLGLVRGSPLHF.

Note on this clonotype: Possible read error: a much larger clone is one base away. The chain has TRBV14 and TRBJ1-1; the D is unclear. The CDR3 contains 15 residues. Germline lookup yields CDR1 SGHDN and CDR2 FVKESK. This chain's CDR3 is CTSSASLGRRAEAFF. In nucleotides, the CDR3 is TGTACCAGCAGCGCGAGTCTAGGGCGCCGGGCTGAAGCTTTCTTT.